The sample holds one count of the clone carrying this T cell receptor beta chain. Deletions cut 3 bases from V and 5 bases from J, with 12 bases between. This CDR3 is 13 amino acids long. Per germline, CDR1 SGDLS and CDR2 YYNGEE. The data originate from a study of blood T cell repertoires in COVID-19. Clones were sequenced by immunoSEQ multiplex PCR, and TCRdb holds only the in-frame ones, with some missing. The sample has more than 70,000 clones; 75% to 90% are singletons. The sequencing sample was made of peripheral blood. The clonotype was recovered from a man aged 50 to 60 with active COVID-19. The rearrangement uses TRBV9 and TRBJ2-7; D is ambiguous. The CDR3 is CASSAESYNEQYF. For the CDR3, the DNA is TGTGCCAGCAGCGCCGAAAGTTACAACGAGCAGTACTTC.